This T cell receptor (beta chain) was profiled in a study of patients and donors after allogeneic stem cell transplantation. Germline V CDR1 and CDR2: SEHNR, FQNEAQ (reference sequence). This CDR3 spans 15 amino acids. The V end lost 2 bases, the J end lost 0 bases, and 9 bases lay between the germline ends. TCRdb used MiXCR to reprocess the RT-PCR reads, holding one entry per CDR3 protein. The table lists about 200,000 distinct CDR3 sequences, about 38% of them singletons. The rearrangement uses TRBV7-9 and TRBJ2-3; D is possibly TRBD1 or TRBD2 (5 bases each). The sample taken for sequencing was blood, either unsorted or a sorted T cell fraction (not recorded which). The source is a human donor who was either an allogeneic HSCT recipient or a stem cell or donor lymphocyte infusion donor (not recorded which). It is not recorded whose cells these are; they may come from a transplant donor. CDR3 sequence reads: CASSLFGASTDTQYF. The DNA for the CDR3 is TGTGCCAGCAGCTTATTCGGGGCCAGCACAGATACGCAGTATTTT.